Listed below are T cell receptor beta chains from one sample, sequenced in a study of early T cells in non-severe SARS-CoV-2 infection. TCRdb re-derived calls from the 5' RACE reads in MiXCR, one entry per CDR3 protein. Of 52,000 or so distinct CDR3 sequences in the sample, 12% were seen once. The sample taken for sequencing was whole blood. The source is an adult who was a healthcare worker with PCR-confirmed SARS-CoV-2 infection or an uninfected control (not recorded which). Both conserved end residues are part of each CDR3. Each record gives: V gene, D gene, clone size, J gene, CDR3 DNA, CDR3 protein. D genes are given only for firm matches. Some rows mark clone size as missing; the rest say once, few, many or name a class of expanded clone.

v_gene: TRBV12-3/TRBV12-4; d_gene: .; abundance: few; j_gene: TRBJ1-1; CDR3nt: TGTGCCAGCAGTTTGGCTCCCGTTCCGTTGAACACTGAAGCTTTCTTT; CDR3aa: CASSLAPVPLNTEAFF
v_gene: TRBV18; d_gene: TRBD2; abundance: many; j_gene: TRBJ2-2; CDR3nt: TGTGCCAGCTCTCGAGGACTAGCGGGGGTTAACACCGGGGAGCTGTTTTTT; CDR3aa: CASSRGLAGVNTGELFF
v_gene: TRBV5-1; d_gene: TRBD1; abundance: many; j_gene: TRBJ1-1; CDR3nt: TGCGCCAGCAGCTCATGGACAGGGGAGGCCACTGAAGCTTTCTTT; CDR3aa: CASSSWTGEATEAFF
v_gene: TRBV20-1; d_gene: .; abundance: few; j_gene: TRBJ2-1; CDR3nt: TGCAGTGCTCCCACCGGAAGGGGGTGGAATGAGCAGTTCTTC; CDR3aa: CSAPTGRGWNEQFF
v_gene: TRBV10-1; d_gene: .; abundance: many; j_gene: TRBJ2-7; CDR3nt: TGCGCCAGCATTACCCCTAGTATGGGCCCCAGCTCCTACGAGCAGTACTTC; CDR3aa: CASITPSMGPSSYEQYF
v_gene: TRBV9; d_gene: .; abundance: many; j_gene: TRBJ2-3; CDR3nt: TGTGCCAGCAGCGTAGGTGTGTCGGTTGGCACAGATACGCAGTATTTT; CDR3aa: CASSVGVSVGTDTQYF
v_gene: TRBV10-3; d_gene: .; abundance: .; j_gene: TRBJ2-5; CDR3nt: TGTGCCATCAAAAACAGGCGGGAAGAGACCCAGTACTTC; CDR3aa: CAIKNRREETQYF
v_gene: TRBV2; d_gene: TRBD1; abundance: many; j_gene: TRBJ1-5; CDR3nt: TGTGCCAGCAGTGAGGACAGGGTAAATCAGCCCCAGCATTTT; CDR3aa: CASSEDRVNQPQHF
v_gene: TRBV5-1; d_gene: .; abundance: many; j_gene: TRBJ1-2; CDR3nt: TGCGCCAGCAGCTTGGGAGGCACCGGGGTTTCCACCGCTAACTATGGCTACACCTTC; CDR3aa: CASSLGGTGVSTANYGYTF
v_gene: TRBV6-4; d_gene: TRBD1; abundance: many; j_gene: TRBJ2-1; CDR3nt: TGTGCCAGCAGCGAACAGGGGGAAGCCTACAATGAGCAGTTCTTC; CDR3aa: CASSEQGEAYNEQFF
v_gene: TRBV7-6; d_gene: TRBD2; abundance: few; j_gene: TRBJ2-2; CDR3nt: TGTGCCAGCAGCTTCCTAGCGGGGGGCCTGAACACCGGGGAGCTGTTTTTT; CDR3aa: CASSFLAGGLNTGELFF
v_gene: TRBV7-7; d_gene: .; abundance: many; j_gene: TRBJ2-7; CDR3nt: TGTGCTAGCAGCTTATCGGACGGAGCCCACTACGAGCAGTACTTC; CDR3aa: CASSLSDGAHYEQYF
v_gene: TRBV6-2/TRBV6-3; d_gene: TRBD1; abundance: many; j_gene: TRBJ1-1; CDR3nt: TGTGCCAGCAGTACAGGGGCGAACACTGAAGCTTTCTTT; CDR3aa: CASSTGANTEAFF
v_gene: TRBV28; d_gene: .; abundance: .; j_gene: TRBJ2-7; CDR3nt: TGTGCCAGCAGTTCACGACCCAGGGGTACCTACGAGCAGTACTTC; CDR3aa: CASSSRPRGTYEQYF
v_gene: TRBV7-3; d_gene: TRBD1; abundance: few; j_gene: TRBJ1-2; CDR3nt: TGTGCCAGCAGCCCTCACAGGGGGAGAAACTATGGCTACACCTTC; CDR3aa: CASSPHRGRNYGYTF
v_gene: TRBV6-5; d_gene: .; abundance: many; j_gene: TRBJ2-7; CDR3nt: TGTGCCAGCAGTAAGGAGGGGGGACCTACCTACGAGCAGTACTTC; CDR3aa: CASSKEGGPTYEQYF
v_gene: TRBV4-2; d_gene: .; abundance: many; j_gene: TRBJ1-5; CDR3nt: TGTGCCAGCAGCCAGACGGATAATAGCAATCAGCCCCAGCATTTT; CDR3aa: CASSQTDNSNQPQHF
v_gene: TRBV7-8; d_gene: TRBD2; abundance: many; j_gene: TRBJ2-3; CDR3nt: TGTGCCAGCAGCTTAGTGGCTAGCGGGGGGCTACTCACAGATACGCAGTATTTT; CDR3aa: CASSLVASGGLLTDTQYF
v_gene: TRBV12-3/TRBV12-4; d_gene: .; abundance: .; j_gene: TRBJ1-1; CDR3nt: TGTGCCAGCAGTTTAGTGCATGGGGTTCTTGAGACTGAAGCTTTCTTT; CDR3aa: CASSLVHGVLETEAFF
v_gene: TRBV6-5; d_gene: .; abundance: .; j_gene: TRBJ2-7; CDR3nt: TGTGCCAGCAGTTACTCGGTTTGGGGGTTGGATTCCTACGAGCAGTACTTC; CDR3aa: CASSYSVWGLDSYEQYF
v_gene: TRBV5-1; d_gene: .; abundance: many; j_gene: TRBJ2-5; CDR3nt: TGCGCCAGCAGCGGCCTGGGCTACCAAGAGACCCAGTACTTC; CDR3aa: CASSGLGYQETQYF
v_gene: TRBV11-2; d_gene: .; abundance: .; j_gene: TRBJ2-7; CDR3nt: TGTGCCAGCAGGGAGGGGGCCTACGAGCAGTACTTC; CDR3aa: CASREGAYEQYF
v_gene: TRBV15; d_gene: TRBD1; abundance: many; j_gene: TRBJ1-2; CDR3nt: TGTGCCACCAGACCCGACAGGGGACCTAACTATGGCTACACCTTC; CDR3aa: CATRPDRGPNYGYTF
v_gene: TRBV18; d_gene: TRBD1; abundance: many; j_gene: TRBJ2-5; CDR3nt: TGTGCCAGCTCACCACGGGACAGGTACCAAGAGACCCAGTACTTC; CDR3aa: CASSPRDRYQETQYF